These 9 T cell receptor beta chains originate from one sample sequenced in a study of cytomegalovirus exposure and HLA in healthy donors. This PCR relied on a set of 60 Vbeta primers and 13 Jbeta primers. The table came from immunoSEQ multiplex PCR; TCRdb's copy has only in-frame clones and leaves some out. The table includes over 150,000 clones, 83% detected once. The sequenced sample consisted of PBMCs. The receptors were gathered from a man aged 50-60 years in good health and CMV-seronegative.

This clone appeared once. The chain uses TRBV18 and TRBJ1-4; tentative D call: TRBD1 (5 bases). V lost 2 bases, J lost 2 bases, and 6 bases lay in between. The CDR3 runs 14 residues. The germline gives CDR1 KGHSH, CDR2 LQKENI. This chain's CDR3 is CASSPGGTNEKLFF. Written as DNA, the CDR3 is TGTGCCAGCTCACCAGGGGGGACTAATGAAAAACTGTTTTTT.

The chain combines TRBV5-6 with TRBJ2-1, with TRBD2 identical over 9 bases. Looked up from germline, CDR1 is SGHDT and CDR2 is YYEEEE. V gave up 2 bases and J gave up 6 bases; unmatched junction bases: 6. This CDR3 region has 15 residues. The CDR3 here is CASSFRTSVANEQFF. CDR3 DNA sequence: TGTGCCAGCAGCTTCAGGACTAGCGTGGCCAATGAGCAGTTCTTC. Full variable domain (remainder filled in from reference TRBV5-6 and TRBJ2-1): DAGVTQSPTHLIKTRGQQVTLRCSPKSGHDTVSWYQQALGQGPQFIFQYYEEEERQRGNFPDRFSGHQFPNYSSELNVNALLLGDSALYLCASSFRTSVANEQFFGPGTRLTVL.

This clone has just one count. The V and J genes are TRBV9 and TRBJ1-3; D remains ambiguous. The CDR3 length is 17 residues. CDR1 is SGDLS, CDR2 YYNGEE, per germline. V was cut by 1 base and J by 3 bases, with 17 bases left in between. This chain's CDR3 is CASSVSSATAGGNTIYF. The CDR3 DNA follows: TGTGCCAGCAGCGTATCCAGTGCTACAGCAGGTGGAAACACCATATATTTT. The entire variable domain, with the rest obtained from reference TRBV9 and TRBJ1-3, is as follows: DSGVTQTPKHLITATGQRVTLRCSPRSGDLSVYWYQQSLDQGLQFLIQYYNGEERAKGNILERFSAQQFPDLHSELNLSSLELGDSALYFCASSVSSATAGGNTIYFGEGSWLTVV.

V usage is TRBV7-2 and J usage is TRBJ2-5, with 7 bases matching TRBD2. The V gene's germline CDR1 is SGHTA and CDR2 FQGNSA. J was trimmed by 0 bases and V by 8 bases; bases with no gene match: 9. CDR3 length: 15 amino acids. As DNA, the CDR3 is TGTGCCAGCCCGAGTGGCGGGAGAAACCAAGAGACCCAGTACTTC. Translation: CASPSGGRNQETQYF. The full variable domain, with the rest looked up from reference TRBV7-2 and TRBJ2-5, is GAGVSQSPSNKVTEKGKDVELRCDPISGHTALYWYRQSLGQGLEFLIYFQGNSAPDKSGLPSDRFSAERTGGSVSTLTIQRTQQEDSAVYLCASPSGGRNQETQYFGPGTRLLVL.

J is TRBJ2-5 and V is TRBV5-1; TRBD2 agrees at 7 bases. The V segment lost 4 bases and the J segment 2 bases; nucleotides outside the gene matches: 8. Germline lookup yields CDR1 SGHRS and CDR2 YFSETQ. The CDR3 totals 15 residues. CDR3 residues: CASSPKRDFQETQYF. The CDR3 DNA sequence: TGCGCCAGCAGCCCTAAGCGGGACTTTCAAGAGACCCAGTACTTC. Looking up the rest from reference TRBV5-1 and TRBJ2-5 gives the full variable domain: KAGVTQTPRYLIKTRGQQVTLSCSPISGHRSVSWYQQTPGQGLQFLFEYFSETQRNKGNFPGRFSGRQFSNSRSEMNVSTLELGDSALYLCASSPKRDFQETQYFGPGTRLLVL.

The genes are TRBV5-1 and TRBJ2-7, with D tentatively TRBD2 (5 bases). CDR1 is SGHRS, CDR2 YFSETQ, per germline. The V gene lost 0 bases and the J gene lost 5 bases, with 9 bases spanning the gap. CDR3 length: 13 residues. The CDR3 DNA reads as TGCGCCAGCAGCTTGGGTGGAGGTCACGAGCAGTACTTC. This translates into CASSLGGGHEQYF.

The CDR3 loop reads CASSLDRGGGPQETQYF. CDR3 DNA: TGTGCCAGTAGTCTGGATAGGGGGGGCGGCCCTCAAGAGACCCAGTACTTC. V gene TRBV19 combines with J gene TRBJ2-5; D is perhaps TRBD2 (7 bases). V lost 5 bases, J lost 2 bases, and 21 bases lay in between. The CDR3 consists of 17 residues. In germline, CDR1 is LNHDA, CDR2 SQIVND (reference sequence).

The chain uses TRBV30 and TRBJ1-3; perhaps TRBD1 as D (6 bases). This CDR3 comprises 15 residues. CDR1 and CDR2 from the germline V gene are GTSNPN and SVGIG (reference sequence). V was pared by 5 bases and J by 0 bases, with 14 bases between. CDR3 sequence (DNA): TGTGCCTGGTGCAAACAGGGATACTCTGGAAACACCATATATTTT. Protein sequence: CAWCKQGYSGNTIYF.

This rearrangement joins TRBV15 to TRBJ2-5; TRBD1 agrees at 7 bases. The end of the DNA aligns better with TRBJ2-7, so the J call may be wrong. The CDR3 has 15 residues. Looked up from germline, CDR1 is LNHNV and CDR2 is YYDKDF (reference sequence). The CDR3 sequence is CATSLRGTQGVEQYF. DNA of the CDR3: TGTGCCACCAGCCTTCGGGGCACTCAGGGGGTCGAGCAGTACTTC.